This T cell receptor beta chain originates from a study of Tregs in tolerant kidney transplant recipients. V gave up 8 bases and J gave up 0 bases, with 19 bases separating them. The germline V gene has CDR1 MDHEN and CDR2 SYDVKM. The CDR3 loop spans 16 amino acids. TCRdb's table, derived via immunoSEQ multiplex PCR, lists solely in-frame clones and lacks some. The sample yields 100,000 to 120,000 clones, roughly 89% seen once. This material consisted of CD4+ T cells from blood, taken before the transplant. J is TRBJ1-1 and V is TRBV28; D might be TRBD1 (5 bases). This receptor was identified in a human donor who received a combined kidney and bone marrow transplant. As DNA, the CDR3 is TGTGCCAGCTTTGCGGGACCTAATACCCTGAACACTGAAGCTTTCTTT. Residues: CASFAGPNTLNTEAFF.